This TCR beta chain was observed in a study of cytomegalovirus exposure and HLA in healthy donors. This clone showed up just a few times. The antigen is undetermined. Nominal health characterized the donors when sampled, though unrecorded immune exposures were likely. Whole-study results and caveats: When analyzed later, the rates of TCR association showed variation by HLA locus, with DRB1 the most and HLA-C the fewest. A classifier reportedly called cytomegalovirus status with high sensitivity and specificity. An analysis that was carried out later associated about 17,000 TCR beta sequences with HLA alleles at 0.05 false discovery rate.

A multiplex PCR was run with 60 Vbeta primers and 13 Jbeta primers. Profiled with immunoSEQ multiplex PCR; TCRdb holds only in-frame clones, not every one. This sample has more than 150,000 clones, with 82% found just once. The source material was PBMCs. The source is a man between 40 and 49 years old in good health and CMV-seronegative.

CDR3 in amino acids: CASSPRASGVQETQYF. In DNA, the CDR3 is TGTGCCAGCTCACCGAGGGCTAGCGGGGTCCAAGAGACCCAGTACTTC. This sequence joins TRBV18 and TRBJ2-5, with 9 bases identical to TRBD2. The ends lost 3 bases at V and 1 base at J; junction bases unmatched: 6. The CDR3 contains 16 residues. CDR1 is KGHSH and CDR2 is LQKENI in the germline V gene.